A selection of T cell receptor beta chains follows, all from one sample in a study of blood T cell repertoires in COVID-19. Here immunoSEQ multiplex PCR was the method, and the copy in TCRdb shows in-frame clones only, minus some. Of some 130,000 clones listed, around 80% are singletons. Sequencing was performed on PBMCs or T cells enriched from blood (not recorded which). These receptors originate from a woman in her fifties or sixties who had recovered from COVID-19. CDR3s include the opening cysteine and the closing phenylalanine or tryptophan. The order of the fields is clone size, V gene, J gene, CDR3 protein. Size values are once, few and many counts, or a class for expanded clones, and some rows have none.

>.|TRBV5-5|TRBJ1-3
CASSRDYSGNTIYF
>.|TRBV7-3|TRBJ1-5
CASSLLVNSNQPQHF
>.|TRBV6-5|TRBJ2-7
CASKLAGGSYEQYF
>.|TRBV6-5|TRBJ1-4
CASRTGVKEKLFF
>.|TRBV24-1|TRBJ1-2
CATSDPSGGGYGYTF
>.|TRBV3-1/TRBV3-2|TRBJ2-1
CASSPGLARNNEQFF
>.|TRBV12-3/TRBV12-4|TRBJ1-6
CASSPSSNSPLHF
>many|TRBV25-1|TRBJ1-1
CASSAAIPAGSGTEAFF
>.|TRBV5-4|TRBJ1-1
CASSLASLAGEAFF
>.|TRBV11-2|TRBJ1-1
CASSSSTGGTEAFF
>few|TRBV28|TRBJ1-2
CASSLSRGGTGADYGYTF
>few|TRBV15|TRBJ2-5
CATSRESGSTQYF
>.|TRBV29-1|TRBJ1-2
CSVEDAEDGYTF
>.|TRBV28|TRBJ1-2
CASSLGQSNYGYTF
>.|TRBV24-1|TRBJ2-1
CATSDTGTSYSEQFF
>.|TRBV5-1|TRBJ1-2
CASSQGSGYGYTF
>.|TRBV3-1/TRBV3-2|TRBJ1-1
CASSQVAAEAFF
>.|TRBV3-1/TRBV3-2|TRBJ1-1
CASSQSRGGQAFF
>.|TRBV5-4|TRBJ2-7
CASSPGLASGEQYF
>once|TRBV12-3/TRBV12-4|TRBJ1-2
CASTKGTAVGYTF
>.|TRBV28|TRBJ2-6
CASSSSSGANVLTF
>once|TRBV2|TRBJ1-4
CAAGGLNEKLFF
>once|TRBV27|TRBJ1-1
CASRRLQGNTEAFF
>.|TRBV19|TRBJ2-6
CASSKFPAGAGANVLTF